Presented here are 4 T cell receptor beta chains from one specimen sequenced in a study of T cells after yellow fever vaccination. TCRdb reanalysed the 5' RACE reads using MiXCR and keeps one entry per CDR3 protein. The sample gives under 150,000 distinct CDR3 sequences, roughly 8% of which show up once; about 0.73% is in the top ten. The sequencing here drew on CD4+ T cells sorted from PBMCs, taken 5 days after the yellow fever booster vaccination. Every receptor here comes from a man aged 25-45 years who received the YFV17D yellow fever vaccine.

This clonotype has a count of ten or more. The chain couples TRBV7-9 to TRBJ1-1; 8 bases map to TRBD1. Looked up from germline, CDR1 is SEHNR and CDR2 is FQNEAQ (reference sequence). The CDR3 runs to 14 residues. Germline trimming cut 6 bases from V and 1 base from J; bases unmatched to any gene: 4. The CDR3 loop is CASRNGTGNTEAFF. DNA for the CDR3: TGTGCCAGCAGAAACGGGACAGGGAACACTGAAGCTTTCTTT.

This clonotype was recorded many times. This chain uses TRBV5-1 with TRBJ2-2, with D maybe TRBD2 (5 bases). This CDR3 has 15 residues. The germline V and J ends were trimmed by 5 bases and 0 bases, with 11 bases remaining between them. Looked up from germline, CDR1 is SGHRS and CDR2 is YFSETQ. The CDR3 coding sequence is TGCGCCAGCAGGCCTAGCTACCCGAACACCGGGGAGCTGTTTTTT. As protein: CASRPSYPNTGELFF.

This clonotype was picked up many times. V and J are TRBV20-1 and TRBJ2-7; D gene unclear. Germline lookup yields CDR1 DFQATT and CDR2 SNEGSKA (reference sequence). The V gene lost 2 bases and the J gene lost 4 bases, with 15 bases spanning the gap. The CDR3 has 14 amino acids. The CDR3: CSARKGESGYEQYF. The DNA of the CDR3 is TGCAGTGCTAGAAAAGGTGAATCCGGATACGAGCAGTACTTC.

This clonotype was observed many times. V and J are TRBV6-1 and TRBJ2-7; D is unclear. Per the germline V gene, CDR1 is MNHNS and CDR2 is SASEGT. V dropped 3 bases and J dropped 9 bases, with 15 bases sitting between them. The CDR3 is 13 residues long. The CDR3 region is CASSDTGVLRQYF. Here the CDR3 DNA reads TGTGCCAGCAGTGACACGGGCGTTTTAAGGCAGTACTTC.